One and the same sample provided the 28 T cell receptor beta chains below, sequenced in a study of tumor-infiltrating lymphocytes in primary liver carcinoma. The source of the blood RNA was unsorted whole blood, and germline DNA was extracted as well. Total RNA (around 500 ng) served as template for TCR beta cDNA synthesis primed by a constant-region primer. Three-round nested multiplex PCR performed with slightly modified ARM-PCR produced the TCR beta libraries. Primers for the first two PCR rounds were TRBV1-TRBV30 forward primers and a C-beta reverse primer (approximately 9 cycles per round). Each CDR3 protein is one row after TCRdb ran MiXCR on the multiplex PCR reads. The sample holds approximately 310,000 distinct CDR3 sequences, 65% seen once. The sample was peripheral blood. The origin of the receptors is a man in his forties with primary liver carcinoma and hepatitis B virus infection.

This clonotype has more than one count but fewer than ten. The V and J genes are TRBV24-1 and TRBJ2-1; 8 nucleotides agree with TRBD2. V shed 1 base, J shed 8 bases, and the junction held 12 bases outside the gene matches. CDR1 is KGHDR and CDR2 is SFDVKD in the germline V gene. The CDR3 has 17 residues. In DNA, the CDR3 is TGTGCCACCAGTGATTTCGGATCGAGCGGGAGCGGATATGAGCAGTTCTTC. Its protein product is CATSDFGSSGSGYEQFF.

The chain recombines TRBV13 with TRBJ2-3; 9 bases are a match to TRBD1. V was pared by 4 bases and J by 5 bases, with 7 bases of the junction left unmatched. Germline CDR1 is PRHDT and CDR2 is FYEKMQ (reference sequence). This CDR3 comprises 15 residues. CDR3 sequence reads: CASSSTGGTEDTQYF. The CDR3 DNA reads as TGTGCCAGCAGCTCAACAGGGGGCACGGAAGATACGCAGTATTTT.

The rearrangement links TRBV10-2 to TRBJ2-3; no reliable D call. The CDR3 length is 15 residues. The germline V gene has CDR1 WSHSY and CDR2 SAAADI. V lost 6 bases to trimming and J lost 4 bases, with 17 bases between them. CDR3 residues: CASRPANSRADTQYF. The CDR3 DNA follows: TGCGCCAGCAGGCCGGCTAACAGTAGGGCAGATACGCAGTATTTT.

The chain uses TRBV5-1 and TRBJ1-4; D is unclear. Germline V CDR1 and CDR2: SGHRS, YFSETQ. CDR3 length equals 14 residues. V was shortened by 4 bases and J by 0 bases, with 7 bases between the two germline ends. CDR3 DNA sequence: TGCGCCAGCAGCCCGGGAACAACTAATGAAAAACTGTTTTTT. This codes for CASSPGTTNEKLFF.

The CDR3 loop is CAWSVSLGNQPQHF. CDR3 bases: TGTGCCTGGAGTGTATCCCTTGGCAATCAGCCCCAGCATTTT. The rearrangement uses TRBV30 and TRBJ1-5; no firm D call. The CDR3 covers 14 residues. With 0 bases removed from V and 2 bases from J, the gap between germline ends came to 8 bases. Germline CDR1 and CDR2: GTSNPN and SVGIG (reference sequence).

The CDR3 DNA is TGCAGCGCCGGGGGCGCCAGCACAGATACGCGATATTTT. As protein: CSAGGASTDTRYF. V gene TRBV29-1 combines with J gene TRBJ2-3; D might be TRBD1 or TRBD2, each matching 6 bases. Trimming stripped 7 bases from V and 15 bases from J, with 26 bases between. Per germline, CDR1 SQVTM and CDR2 ANQGSEA. This CDR3 is built from 13 residues.

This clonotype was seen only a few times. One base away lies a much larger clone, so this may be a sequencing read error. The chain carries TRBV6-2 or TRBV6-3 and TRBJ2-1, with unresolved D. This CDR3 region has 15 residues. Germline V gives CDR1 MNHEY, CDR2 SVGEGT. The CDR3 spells CASNYSADSYNEQFF. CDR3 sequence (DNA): TGTGCCAGCAATTACTCGGCGGACTCCTACAATGAGCAGTTCTTC.

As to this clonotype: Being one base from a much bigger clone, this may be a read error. CDR3 bases: TGTGCCGGCAGGAGAGGCTACGAGCAGTACTTC. Translated: CAGRRGYEQYF. The rearrangement uses TRBV12-3 or TRBV12-4 and TRBJ2-7; D ambiguous. This CDR3 spans 11 amino acids.

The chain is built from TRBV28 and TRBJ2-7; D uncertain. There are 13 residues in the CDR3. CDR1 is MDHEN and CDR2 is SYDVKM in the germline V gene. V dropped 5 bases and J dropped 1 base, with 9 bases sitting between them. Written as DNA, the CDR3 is TGTGCCAGCAGTGTACTACATTCCTACGAGCAGTACTTC. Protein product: CASSVLHSYEQYF.

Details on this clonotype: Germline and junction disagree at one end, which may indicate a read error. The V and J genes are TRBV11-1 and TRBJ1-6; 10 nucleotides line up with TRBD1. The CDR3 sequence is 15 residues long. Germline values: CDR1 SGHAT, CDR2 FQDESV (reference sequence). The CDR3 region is CAGSIDRGHNSAIHF. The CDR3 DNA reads TGTGCCGGCAGCATCGACAGGGGGCATAATTCAGCCATCCACTTT.

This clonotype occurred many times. CDR3 in DNA: TGTGCCAGCAGTTTCCTAAGCAGCACCGGGGAGCTGTTTTTT. Its protein product is CASSFLSSTGELFF. The chain uses TRBV12-3 or TRBV12-4 and TRBJ2-2; D gene uncertain. The V end lost 3 bases, the J end lost 4 bases, and 9 bases lay between the germline ends. The CDR3 extends over 14 amino acids.

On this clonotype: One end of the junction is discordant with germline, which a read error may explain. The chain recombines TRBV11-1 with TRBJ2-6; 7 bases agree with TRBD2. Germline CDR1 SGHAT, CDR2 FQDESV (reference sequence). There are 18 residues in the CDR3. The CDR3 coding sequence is TGTGCAAGCAGCGGGGCTCCATGCCATACCTCTGGGGCCAACGTCCTGACTTTC. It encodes CASSGAPCHTSGANVLTF.

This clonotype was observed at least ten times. CDR3 region: CASSQDLRGSDTQYF. Here the CDR3 DNA reads TGCGCCAGCAGCCAAGATTTGCGGGGGTCAGATACGCAGTATTTT. The chain is built from TRBV4-1 and TRBJ2-3, with 7 positions matching TRBD2. Germline values: CDR1 MGHRA, CDR2 YSYEKL. This CDR3 is built from 15 residues. The V gene end was trimmed by 0 bases and the J gene end by 4 bases; junction bases not matched to a gene: 4.

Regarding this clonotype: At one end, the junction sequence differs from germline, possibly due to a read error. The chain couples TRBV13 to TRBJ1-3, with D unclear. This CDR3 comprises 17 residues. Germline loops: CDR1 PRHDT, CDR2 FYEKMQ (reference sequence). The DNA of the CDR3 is TGTGCCAGCAGCTTGAGGATGGGTCGTAGCTCTGGAAACACCATGTATTTT. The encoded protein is CASSLRMGRSSGNTMYF.

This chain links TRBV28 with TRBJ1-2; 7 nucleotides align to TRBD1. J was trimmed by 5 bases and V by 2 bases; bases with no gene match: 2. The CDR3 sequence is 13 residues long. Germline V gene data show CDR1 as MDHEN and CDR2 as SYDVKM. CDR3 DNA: TGTGCCAGCAGTTTAGGACAGGTGTATGGCTACACCTTC. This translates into CASSLGQVYGYTF.

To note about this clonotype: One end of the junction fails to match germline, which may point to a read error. The CDR3 sequence is CASSLPSGSSTHTQYF. Written as DNA, the CDR3 is TGTGCCAGCAGCCTCCCTAGCGGCTCTAGCACACATACGCAGTATTTT. The chain uses TRBV11-3 and TRBJ2-3; 7 bases line up with TRBD2. The germline V gene encodes CDR1 SGHNT and CDR2 YENEEA. The length of the CDR3 is 16 residues.

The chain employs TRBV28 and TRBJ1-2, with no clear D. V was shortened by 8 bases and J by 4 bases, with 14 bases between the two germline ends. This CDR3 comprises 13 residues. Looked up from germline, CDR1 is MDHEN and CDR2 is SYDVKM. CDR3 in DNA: TGTGCCAGCTATAAGGGTTACAGCTATGGCTACACCTTC. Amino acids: CASYKGYSYGYTF.

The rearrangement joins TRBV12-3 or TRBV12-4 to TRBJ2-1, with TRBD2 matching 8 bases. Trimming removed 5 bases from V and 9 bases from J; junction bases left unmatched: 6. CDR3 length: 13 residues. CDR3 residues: CASSDSGKGEQFF. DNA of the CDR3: TGTGCCAGCAGTGATAGCGGGAAGGGTGAGCAGTTCTTC.

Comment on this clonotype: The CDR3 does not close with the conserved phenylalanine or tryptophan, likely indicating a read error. CDR3 in amino acids: CTSSTTSGMAQYI. In DNA form, the CDR3 reads TGTACCAGCAGCACCACTAGCGGGATGGCCCAGTACATC. The chain links TRBV12-3 or TRBV12-4 to TRBJ2-5; 10 bases fit TRBD2. The CDR3 covers 13 residues.

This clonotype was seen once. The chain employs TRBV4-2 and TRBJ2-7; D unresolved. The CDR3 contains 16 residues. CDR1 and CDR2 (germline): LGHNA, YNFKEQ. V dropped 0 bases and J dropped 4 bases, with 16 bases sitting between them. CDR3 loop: CASSQEVQTELYEQYF. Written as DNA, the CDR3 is TGTGCCAGCAGCCAAGAGGTACAAACCGAGCTATACGAGCAGTACTTC.

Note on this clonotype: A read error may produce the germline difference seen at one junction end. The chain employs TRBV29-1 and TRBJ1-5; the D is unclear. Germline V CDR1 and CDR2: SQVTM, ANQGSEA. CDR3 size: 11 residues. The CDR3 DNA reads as TGTAGCGTTGGGGAGTGTCAGCCCCAGCATTTT. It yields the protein CSVGECQPQHF.

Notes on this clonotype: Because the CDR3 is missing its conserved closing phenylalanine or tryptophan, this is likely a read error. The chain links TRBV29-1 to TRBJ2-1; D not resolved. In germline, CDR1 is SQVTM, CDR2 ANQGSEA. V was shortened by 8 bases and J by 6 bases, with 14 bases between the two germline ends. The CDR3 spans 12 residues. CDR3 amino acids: CSIRTVVNEQFI. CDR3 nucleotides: TGCAGCATCCGAACCGTTGTCAATGAGCAGTTCATC.

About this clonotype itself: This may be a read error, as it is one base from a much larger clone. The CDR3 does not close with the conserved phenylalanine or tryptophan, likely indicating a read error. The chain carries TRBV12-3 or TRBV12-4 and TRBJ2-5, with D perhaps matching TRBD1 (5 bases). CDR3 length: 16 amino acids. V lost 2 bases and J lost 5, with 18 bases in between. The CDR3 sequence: CASSLSPDSPRETQYL. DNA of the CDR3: TGTGCCAGCAGTTTAAGTCCCGACAGCCCCAGGGAGACCCAGTACCTC.

The CDR3 region has the DNA TGTGCCAGCAGTCCCCAATCAGGGGGTCCCGGGGAGCTGTTTTTT. Protein product: CASSPQSGGPGELFF. V gene TRBV28 combines with J gene TRBJ2-2, with 7 bases fitting TRBD1. The germline CDR1 and CDR2 sequences are MDHEN and SYDVKM. V lost 5 bases, J lost 6 bases, and 9 bases stayed unmatched. The CDR3 extends over 15 amino acids. Based on the CDR3 plus reference TRBV28 and TRBJ2-2, the full variable domain is DVKVTQSSRYLVKRTGEKVFLECVQDMDHENMFWYRQDPGLGLRLIYFSYDVKMKEKGDIPEGYSVSREKKERFSLILESASTNQTSMYLCASSPQSGGPGELFFGEGSRLTVL.

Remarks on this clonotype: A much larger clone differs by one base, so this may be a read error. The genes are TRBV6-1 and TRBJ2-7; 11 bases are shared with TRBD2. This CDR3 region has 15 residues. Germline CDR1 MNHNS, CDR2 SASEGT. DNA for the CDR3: TGTGCGTCGGGACTAGCGGTCATCGAAGCCTACGAGCAGTACTTC. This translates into CASGLAVIEAYEQYF.

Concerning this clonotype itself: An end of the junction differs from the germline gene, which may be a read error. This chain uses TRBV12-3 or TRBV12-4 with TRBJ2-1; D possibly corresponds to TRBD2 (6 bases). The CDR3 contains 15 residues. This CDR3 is CASSANGGIIREQSF. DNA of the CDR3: TGTGCCAGCAGTGCCAACGGCGGGATAATACGTGAGCAGTCCTTC.

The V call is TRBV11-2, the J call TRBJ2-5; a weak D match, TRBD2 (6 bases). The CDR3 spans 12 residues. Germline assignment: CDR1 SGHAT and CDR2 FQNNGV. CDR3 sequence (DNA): TGTACTAGCAGCCCAAATGAAGAGACCCAGTACTTC. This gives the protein CTSSPNEETQYF. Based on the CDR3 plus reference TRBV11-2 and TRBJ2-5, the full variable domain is EAGVAQSPRYKIIEKRQSVAFWCNPISGHATLYWYQQILGQGPKLLIQFQNNGVVDDSQLPKDRFSAERLKGVDSTLKIQPAKLEDSAVYLCTSSPNEETQYFGPGTRLLVL.

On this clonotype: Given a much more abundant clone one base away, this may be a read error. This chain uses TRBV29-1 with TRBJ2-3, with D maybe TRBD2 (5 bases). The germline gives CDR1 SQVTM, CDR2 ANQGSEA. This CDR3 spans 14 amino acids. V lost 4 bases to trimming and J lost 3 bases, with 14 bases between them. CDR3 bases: TGCAGCGTTGCTAGGGCTAGCAGTACAGATACGCAGTATTTT. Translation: CSVARASSTDTQYF.